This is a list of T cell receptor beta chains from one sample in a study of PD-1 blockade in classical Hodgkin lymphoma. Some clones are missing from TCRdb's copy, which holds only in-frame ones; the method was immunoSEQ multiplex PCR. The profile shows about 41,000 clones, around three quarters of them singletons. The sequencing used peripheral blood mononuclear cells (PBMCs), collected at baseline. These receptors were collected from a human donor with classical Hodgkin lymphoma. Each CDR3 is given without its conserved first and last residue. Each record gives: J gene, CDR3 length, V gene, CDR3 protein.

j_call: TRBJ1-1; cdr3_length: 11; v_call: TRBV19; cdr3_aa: ATKQGFGTEAF
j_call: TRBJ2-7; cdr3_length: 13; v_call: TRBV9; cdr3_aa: ASSDDRDRGYEQY
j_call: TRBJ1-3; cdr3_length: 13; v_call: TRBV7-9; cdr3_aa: ASSPAPSPGNTIY
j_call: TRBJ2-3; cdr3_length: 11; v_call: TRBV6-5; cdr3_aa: ASRARSTDTQY
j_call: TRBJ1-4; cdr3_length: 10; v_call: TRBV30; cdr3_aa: AWSPRGEKLF
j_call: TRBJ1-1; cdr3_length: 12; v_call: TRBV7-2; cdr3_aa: ASSLASWLPEAF
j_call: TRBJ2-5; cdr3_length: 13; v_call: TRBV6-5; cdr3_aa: ASSPTTTSGETQY
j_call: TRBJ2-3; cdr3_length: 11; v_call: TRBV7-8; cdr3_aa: ASALGGGDTQY
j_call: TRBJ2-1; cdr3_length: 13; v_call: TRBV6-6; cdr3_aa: ASTPRQAIGYEQF
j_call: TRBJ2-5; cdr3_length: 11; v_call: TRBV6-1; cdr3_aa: ASSEAKGETQY
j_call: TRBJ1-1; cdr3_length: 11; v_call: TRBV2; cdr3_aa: ASSDRLYTEAF
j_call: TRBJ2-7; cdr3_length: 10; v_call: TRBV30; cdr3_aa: AYTSGMFEQY